This TCR beta chain was sequenced in a study of Ad26.COV2.S vaccination and SARS-CoV-2 variants. Study at large: Ad26.COV2.S, an intramuscular injection, was given once or twice 56 days apart.

The repertoire was sequenced with immunoSEQ multiplex PCR; TCRdb's copy has only in-frame clones and lacks some. The sample carries fewer than 400,000 clones, over 75% recorded once. Study results and caveats: Total responses of T cells may have been underestimated by the analyses of TCR breadth and depth.

The CDR3 spans 14 residues. The germline V gene encodes CDR1 SGHRS and CDR2 YFSETQ. J was trimmed by 7 bases and V by 4 bases; bases with no gene match: 8. As for treatment: some 20 received Ad26.COV2.S at low or high dose, single or two shots; several received placebo; per-sample allocation not given. The investigators took samples on day 63 after the first vaccine or placebo injection. An Ad26 vector expressing Wuhan-strain SARS-CoV-2 spike served as the vaccine. Regarding this clone: Antigen unknown.

This chain links TRBV5-1 with TRBJ1-2; 9 positions match TRBD1. The sequences come from peripheral blood, collected in a trial of Ad26.COV2.S vaccine versus placebo. This receptor was taken from a person aged 18 to 59 who received the Ad26.COV2.S COVID-19 vaccine or a placebo. The CDR3 loop reads CASSLPDRGSGYTF. The CDR3 DNA reads as TGCGCCAGCAGCCTACCGGACAGGGGTAGTGGCTACACCTTC. Based on the CDR3 plus reference TRBV5-1 and TRBJ1-2, the full variable domain is KAGVTQTPRYLIKTRGQQVTLSCSPISGHRSVSWYQQTPGQGLQFLFEYFSETQRNKGNFPGRFSGRQFSNSRSEMNVSTLELGDSALYLCASSLPDRGSGYTFGSGTRLTVV.